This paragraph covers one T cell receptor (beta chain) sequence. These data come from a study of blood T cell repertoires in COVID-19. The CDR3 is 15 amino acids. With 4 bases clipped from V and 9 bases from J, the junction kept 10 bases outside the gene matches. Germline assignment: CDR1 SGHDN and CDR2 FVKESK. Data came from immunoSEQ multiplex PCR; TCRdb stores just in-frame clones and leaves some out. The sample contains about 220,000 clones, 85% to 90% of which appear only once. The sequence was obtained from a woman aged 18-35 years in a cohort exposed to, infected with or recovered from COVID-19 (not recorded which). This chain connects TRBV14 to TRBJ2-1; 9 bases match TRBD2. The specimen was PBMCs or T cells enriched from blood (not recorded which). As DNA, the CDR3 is TGTGCCAGCAGCCCGTTGGCTAGCGGGGTGGGTGAGCAGTTCTTC. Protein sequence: CASSPLASGVGEQFF.